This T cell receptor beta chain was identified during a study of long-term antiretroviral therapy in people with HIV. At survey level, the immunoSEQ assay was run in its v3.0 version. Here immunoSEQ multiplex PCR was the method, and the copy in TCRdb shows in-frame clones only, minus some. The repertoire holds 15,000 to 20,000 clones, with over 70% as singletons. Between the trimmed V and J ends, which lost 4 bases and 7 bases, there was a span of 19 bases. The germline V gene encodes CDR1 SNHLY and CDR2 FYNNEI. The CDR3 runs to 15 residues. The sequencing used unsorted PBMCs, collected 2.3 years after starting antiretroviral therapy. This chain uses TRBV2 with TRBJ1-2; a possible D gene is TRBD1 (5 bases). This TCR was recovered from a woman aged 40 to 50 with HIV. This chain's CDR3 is CASSVQRAGTPGYTF. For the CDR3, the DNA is TGTGCCAGCAGTGTTCAAAGGGCAGGGACCCCTGGCTACACCTTC. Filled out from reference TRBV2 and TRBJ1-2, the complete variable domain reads EPEVTQTPSHQVTQMGQEVILRCVPISNHLYFYWYRQILGQKVEFLVSFYNNEISEKSEIFDDQFSVERPDGSNFTLKIRSTKLEDSAMYFCASSVQRAGTPGYTFGSGTRLTVV.